This passage covers 19 T cell receptor beta chains from one sample sequenced in a study of beta chain features in type 1 diabetes. Overall study findings and caveats: Among all four CD4+ subsets, Type 1 diabetes patients had TCRB CDR3s that were moderately but significantly shorter.

No antigen has been identified for these receptors. All of the isolated RNA was reverse transcribed, so expressed TCRB transcripts were sequenced. Sequencing was performed with immunoSEQ multiplex PCR; in TCRdb, only in-frame clones are kept and a portion is missing. The data contain just over 15,000 clones, over 55% of them singletons. Source material: Tregs from blood. The receptors here all came from a man younger than 40 with type 1 diabetes.

The V and J genes are TRBV10-3 and TRBJ2-7; 11 positions match TRBD2. With 6 bases clipped from V and 3 bases from J, the junction kept 4 bases outside the gene matches. Germline CDR1 and CDR2: ENHRY and SYGVKD. This CDR3 region has 14 residues. CDR3: CAISETSGSYEQYF. CDR3 bases: TGTGCCATCAGCGAAACTAGCGGGAGCTACGAGCAGTACTTC.

This clone was observed a handful of times. The chain joins TRBV7-9 to TRBJ2-7; D is possibly TRBD1 (6 bases). Germline V gene sequence: CDR1 SEHNR, CDR2 FQNEAQ (reference sequence). V lost 0 bases and J lost 5, with 11 bases in between. The CDR3 sequence is 14 residues long. The DNA of the CDR3 is TGTGCCAGCAGCTTAGCGGGGGCAAAAGACGAGCAGTACTTC. Encoded protein: CASSLAGAKDEQYF.

This clone was counted only a few times. This chain joins TRBV4-1 and TRBJ2-3; 12 bases map to TRBD2. Germline loops: CDR1 MGHRA, CDR2 YSYEKL. The CDR3 has 17 amino acids. V was pared by 0 bases and J by 2 bases, with 3 bases of the junction left unmatched. CDR3 bases: TGCGCCAGCAGCCAAGAGGGACTAGCGGGCCTCACAGATACGCAGTATTTT. Its protein product is CASSQEGLAGLTDTQYF.

In this sample, this clone turned up a few times. The V call is TRBV30, the J call TRBJ1-5, with a tentative D call TRBD1 (6 bases). CDR3 length: 15 amino acids. Germline values: CDR1 GTSNPN, CDR2 SVGIG (reference sequence). V was clipped by 2 bases and J by 4 bases, with 15 bases between them. CDR3 in DNA: TGTGCCTGGAGTCGGGGGGGACATACGAATCAGCCCCAGCATTTT. Translated, it gives CAWSRGGHTNQPQHF.

In this sample, this clone turned up a few times. The chain uses TRBV10-3 and TRBJ2-3, with 7 bases matching TRBD2. Germline values: CDR1 ENHRY, CDR2 SYGVKD. The CDR3 extends over 13 amino acids. Unmatched junction bases numbered 5, after V lost 5 bases and J lost 6 bases. DNA of the CDR3: TGTGCCATCAGTCCGGGGGGAGCGGATACGCAGTATTTT. Protein sequence: CAISPGGADTQYF.

The gene calls are TRBV5-1 and TRBJ2-3; D ambiguous. Germline CDR1 SGHRS, CDR2 YFSETQ. CDR3 length equals 16 residues. Trimming stripped 1 base from V and 3 bases from J, with 15 bases between. CDR3 region: CASSLTASARTDTQYF. DNA of the CDR3: TGCGCCAGCAGCTTGACAGCCTCCGCCAGGACAGATACGCAGTATTTT.

The chain links TRBV6-1 to TRBJ2-1, with 8 positions matching TRBD1. The CDR3 runs 13 residues. CDR1 is MNHNS and CDR2 is SASEGT in the germline V gene. Unmatched junction bases numbered 8, after V lost 6 bases and J lost 10 bases. The CDR3 coding sequence is TGTGCCAGCAGGCCGACAGGGGTGGGCGAGCAGTTCTTC. It specifies CASRPTGVGEQFF.

This chain joins TRBV30 and TRBJ1-1; possible D gene TRBD1, 5 bases. CDR1 is GTSNPN and CDR2 is SVGIG in the germline V gene (reference sequence). The CDR3 extends over 13 amino acids. V was trimmed by 0 bases and J by 8 bases, leaving 13 bases between them. CDR3 loop: CAWSVNQGVEAFF. CDR3 DNA sequence: TGTGCCTGGAGTGTAAACCAAGGGGTAGAAGCTTTCTTT.

The chain employs TRBV19 and TRBJ1-5, with D possibly being TRBD1 (6 bases). V lost 5 bases, J lost 0 bases, and 23 bases lay in between. The CDR3 sequence is 19 residues long. Germline V gene data show CDR1 as LNHDA and CDR2 as SQIVND (reference sequence). CDR3 nucleotide sequence: TGTGCCAGTAGTGGGGCCGGGGGGGGTAGGGGGTATAGCAATCAGCCCCAGCATTTT. Amino acid sequence: CASSGAGGGRGYSNQPQHF.

This clone was counted a few times. V is TRBV16 and J is TRBJ2-7; perhaps TRBD1 as D (6 bases). V lost 2 bases and J 3 bases, leaving 17 bases between the germline ends. Germline V gene lookup returns CDR1 KGHSY and CDR2 FQNENV. This CDR3 contains 16 residues. The CDR3 is CASSQRGQGRIYEQYF. The DNA for the CDR3 is TGTGCCAGCAGCCAACGGGGCCAGGGGCGAATCTACGAGCAGTACTTC.

CDR3 DNA: TGCGCCAGCAGGGGGACAGACCAAGAGACCCAGTACTTC. Its translation is CASRGTDQETQYF. The V gene is TRBV10-2, the J gene TRBJ2-5; 7 bases align to TRBD1. Unmatched junction bases numbered 1, after V lost 6 bases and J lost 0 bases. CDR3 length: 13 residues. Germline V gene sequence: CDR1 WSHSY, CDR2 SAAADI.

V usage is TRBV11-2 and J usage is TRBJ2-1, with 15 nucleotides matching TRBD2. V lost 3 bases, J lost 12 bases, and 6 bases stayed unmatched. Germline values: CDR1 SGHAT, CDR2 FQNNGV. This CDR3 has 15 amino acids. The CDR3 spells CASSLGLAGGSRQFF. CDR3 in DNA: TGTGCCAGCAGCTTGGGACTAGCGGGAGGTTCGAGGCAGTTCTTC. The full variable domain, rest sourced from reference TRBV11-2 and TRBJ2-1, is EAGVAQSPRYKIIEKRQSVAFWCNPISGHATLYWYQQILGQGPKLLIQFQNNGVVDDSQLPKDRFSAERLKGVDSTLKIQPAKLEDSAVYLCASSLGLAGGSRQFFGPGTRLTVL.

The chain carries TRBV19 and TRBJ2-6, with D perhaps TRBD2 (6 bases). The V gene lost 3 bases and the J gene lost 0 bases, with 15 bases spanning the gap. The CDR3 sequence is 18 residues long. The V gene's germline CDR1 is LNHDA and CDR2 SQIVND (reference sequence). Here the CDR3 DNA reads TGTGCCAGTAGTATCCCTAGCGCCGAATTCTCTGGGGCCAACGTCCTGACTTTC. Translated, it gives CASSIPSAEFSGANVLTF.

This clone was counted a few times. The J gene is TRBJ1-1, the V gene TRBV5-1; 10 bases are shared with TRBD1. CDR3 length: 15 residues. From germline, CDR1 is SGHRS and CDR2 YFSETQ. Trimming at V came to 2 bases and at J to 5 bases, leaving 6 bases not matched to a gene. The CDR3: CASSFGTGARTEAFF. DNA of the CDR3: TGCGCCAGCAGCTTCGGGACAGGGGCGAGGACTGAAGCTTTCTTT.

The J gene is TRBJ1-6, the V gene TRBV7-8, with TRBD1 matching 10 bases. From germline, CDR1 is SGHVS and CDR2 FQNEAQ. CDR3 length equals 16 residues. V was clipped by 2 bases and J by 6 bases; unmatched bases: 4. The chain's CDR3 is CASSLSGTGVNSPLHF. The CDR3 nucleotides are TGTGCCAGCAGCTTATCCGGGACAGGGGTTAATTCACCCCTCCACTTT.

This clone has just a few counts. This chain joins TRBV7-2 and TRBJ2-7; a weak D match, TRBD2 (6 bases). The ends were cut back, 9 bases at V and 2 bases at J, with 14 bases in the middle. CDR1 and CDR2 (germline): SGHTA, FQGNSA. The CDR3 runs to 13 residues. This chain's CDR3 is CASASREAYEQYF. In DNA, the CDR3 is TGTGCCAGTGCTTCAAGGGAGGCCTACGAGCAGTACTTC.

The gene calls are TRBV5-1 and TRBJ2-3; D is uncertain. V was shortened by 4 bases and J by 0 bases, with 9 bases between the two germline ends. The germline V gene encodes CDR1 SGHRS and CDR2 YFSETQ. The CDR3 spans 14 residues. CDR3 DNA: TGCGCCAGCAGCCGACAAGATAGCACAGATACGCAGTATTTT. It yields the protein CASSRQDSTDTQYF.

The chain carries TRBV2 and TRBJ2-7; 7 bases match TRBD2. This CDR3 has 14 residues. Germline V gives CDR1 SNHLY, CDR2 FYNNEI. The V segment lost 4 bases and the J segment 1 base; nucleotides outside the gene matches: 4. The CDR3 protein is CASSASGKSYEQYF. The DNA of the CDR3 is TGTGCCAGCAGTGCCAGCGGGAAGTCCTACGAGCAGTACTTC.

This clone has just a few counts. The rearrangement uses TRBV10-1 and TRBJ2-5; tentatively, D is TRBD2 (6 bases). The V end was cut by 1 base, the J end by 3 bases, with 6 bases between. The CDR3 sequence is 13 residues long. CDR1 WNHNN and CDR2 SYGVQD come from the germline V gene (reference sequence). CDR3 loop: CASSEWGEETQYF. The CDR3 coding sequence is TGCGCCAGCAGTGAGTGGGGGGAAGAGACCCAGTACTTC.